This T cell receptor (beta chain) was retrieved from a study of vaccination effects on CD4 cells after COVID-19. About the research overall: After the second dose, samples were taken at median day 72.

Germline-derived CDR1 and CDR2 are SGHVS and FNYEAQ. V lost 4 bases and J lost 1, with 11 bases in between. This CDR3 has 15 residues. As regards this clone: Its antigen is still unknown.

Before sequencing, viral peptide pools were used by the ViraFEST assay to expand antigen-specific CD4+ T cells. Upon completion of about eleven days in culture, CD4+ T cells were isolated. Participants completed two doses of the BNT162b2 or mRNA-1273 vaccine. In culture with 10 IU/ml IL-2 and 9 to 10 ug/ml peptides, PBMC were grown at around 1.8 million per well. Clones were sequenced by immunoSEQ multiplex PCR, and TCRdb holds only the in-frame ones, with some missing. The sample lists tens of thousands of clones, about three quarters occurring once. V is TRBV7-6 and J is TRBJ1-3; no definite D call. Sequencing used CD4+ T cells from PBMCs cultured with HCoV-229E spike peptides, obtained after COVID-19 vaccination. The clonotype comes from a human donor who received a COVID-19 vaccine. Here the CDR3 reads CASSYKLASGNTIYF. The CDR3 DNA is TGTGCCAGCAGCTATAAATTGGCTTCTGGAAACACCATATATTTT.